The subject of this entry is one TCR beta chain. This entry comes from a study of T cell clones after liver transplantation. Study as a whole: In this trial, immunosuppression withdrawal was attempted within 2 years of liver transplant. At least one year of complete immunosuppression withdrawal without enzymes over twice normal defined tolerance.

Assay: immunoSEQ multiplex PCR; the TCRdb copy retains only in-frame clones and omits some. The data show over 14,000 clones, about 93% seen once. This sequence originates from a human donor who received a liver transplant. This specimen consisted of CD8+ T cells from blood, obtained before liver transplant.

CDR3 in DNA: TGTGCCAGCAGTTACTCCGGGGCTGATGAGCAGTTCTTC. This codes for CASSYSGADEQFF. The chain links TRBV6-5 to TRBJ2-1; D possibly uses TRBD1 or TRBD2 (5 bases each). Trimming removed 0 bases from V and 8 bases from J, with 8 bases in between. The CDR3 spans 13 residues. Germline CDR1 MNHEY, CDR2 SVGAGI.